A selection of T cell receptor beta chains follows, all from one sample in a study of T cells in localized non-small cell lung cancer. The assay was immunoSEQ multiplex PCR, and TCRdb's table has in-frame clones only and misses some. The sample has about 33,000 clones, 80% to 95% seen once; the top ten hold about 2.2%. The sample was peripheral blood, taken before any cancer treatment. The receptors originated from an older female donor with stage I lung adenocarcinoma. Each CDR3 is given with its conserved first and last residue. D genes are given only for firm matches. Clone size, where shown, is once, few, many, or a class for clones that have expanded.

TRBV7-8	.	.	TRBJ2-7	TGTGCCAGCAGCTTAGTTTCGGGCTACGAGCAGTACTTC	CASSLVSGYEQYF
TRBV5-4	.	TRBD2	TRBJ2-3	TGTGCCAGCAGCGCACCTAGCGGGGGGCACACAGATACGCAGTATTTT	CASSAPSGGHTDTQYF
TRBV9	.	.	TRBJ1-2	TGTGCCAGCAGCGAAACCGGGACACTCTACTATGGCTACACCTTC	CASSETGTLYYGYTF
TRBV6-5	.	.	TRBJ1-1	TGTGCCAGCAGTTACGGTATGAACACTGAAGCTTTCTTT	CASSYGMNTEAFF
TRBV6-6	once	TRBD1	TRBJ1-1	TGTGCCAGCACCATTGCTCCAGGGGGCACTGAAGCTTTCTTT	CASTIAPGGTEAFF
TRBV19	.	.	TRBJ2-5	TGTGCCAGTAGTACAGACGGCGGGGAGACCCAGTACTTC	CASSTDGGETQYF
TRBV2	.	.	TRBJ2-1	TGTGCCAGCAGTGAGTATGCTGAGCAGTTCTTC	CASSEYAEQFF
TRBV15	once	.	TRBJ2-6	TGTGCCACCAAGAGGGACTCTGGGGCCAACGTCCTGACTTTC	CATKRDSGANVLTF
TRBV28	.	TRBD2	TRBJ2-5	TGTGCCAGCAGTTTCCCCGGCGGGGGGGCCAAGGAGACCCAGTACTTC	CASSFPGGGAKETQYF
TRBV5-4	.	TRBD1	TRBJ2-7	TGTGCCAGCAGTCCTCGCGGCCGGGACAGATCCTACGAGCAGTACTTC	CASSPRGRDRSYEQYF
TRBV30	.	.	TRBJ1-1	TGTGCCTGGAGCCTTAATCAGGGGGAAGCTTTCTTT	CAWSLNQGEAFF
TRBV28	.	.	TRBJ1-2	TGTGCCAGCAGTTTCCAGGCATCAAACTATGGCTACACCTTC	CASSFQASNYGYTF
TRBV13	.	TRBD1	TRBJ1-1	TGTGCCAGCAGCTTTAGGACAGGGGGCGGTAACACTGAAGCTTTCTTT	CASSFRTGGGNTEAFF
TRBV15	.	TRBD1	TRBJ1-5	TGTGCCATTAGTTCGGCGCAGGGGGGTCATCAGCCCCAGCATTTT	CAISSAQGGHQPQHF
TRBV19	.	.	TRBJ2-1	TGTGCCAGTAGTATGTCACGAGGTTGGTCCTACAATGAGCAGTTCTTC	CASSMSRGWSYNEQFF
TRBV6-5	.	.	TRBJ2-2	TGTGCCAGCAGTTACACCCAGACAGCCACCGGGGAGCTGTTTTTT	CASSYTQTATGELFF
TRBV5-1	.	TRBD1	TRBJ2-7	TGCGCCAGCAGCTTGGCCAGGGGGTACGAGCAGTACTTC	CASSLARGYEQYF
TRBV7-2	.	.	TRBJ2-3	TGTGCCAGCAGCTTAGGTCTCCCCACAGATACGCAGTATTTT	CASSLGLPTDTQYF
TRBV28	.	TRBD1	TRBJ2-4	TGTGCCAGCAGGCAGGGACAGGGAAAAAACATTCAGTACTTC	CASRQGQGKNIQYF
TRBV18	once	.	TRBJ1-4	TGTGCCAGCTCACCAATTGGGCCAGGACAGCTGGAAAAACTGTTTTTT	CASSPIGPGQLEKLFF
TRBV6-5	.	.	TRBJ2-1	TGTGCCAGCATCCCCTCAGGGGCTGAGCAGTTCTTC	CASIPSGAEQFF
TRBV27	.	.	TRBJ1-1	TGTGCCAGCAGTTTACGGGGCCCAGGGGCTGAAGCTTTCTTT	CASSLRGPGAEAFF
TRBV7-8	.	TRBD2	TRBJ2-3	TGTGCCAGCAGCTTAGTGGACGGGGGGGCCGTGAATACGCAGTATTTT	CASSLVDGGAVNTQYF
TRBV5-1	.	.	TRBJ2-6	TGCGCCAGCAGCCCCGGACAGCCTACCGAGGGGGCCAACGTCCTGACTTTC	CASSPGQPTEGANVLTF
TRBV5-5	.	.	TRBJ2-5	TGTGCCAGCAGCTTAAGGTCGGGGGGCACGTACCAAGAGACCCAGTACTTC	CASSLRSGGTYQETQYF
TRBV11-2	.	.	TRBJ1-1	TGTGCCAGCAGGGGGCCGGAGGTGCGGGCTGAAGCTTTCTTT	CASRGPEVRAEAFF
TRBV6-5	.	.	TRBJ1-5	TGTGCCAGCAGGCCCCCAGGAGGGCCCTCGATGTCCCAGCATTTT	CASRPPGGPSMSQHF
TRBV19	.	TRBD1	TRBJ2-5	TGTGCCAGTAGTATAGACAGGGGGCTGGAGACCCAGTACTTC	CASSIDRGLETQYF
TRBV27	.	TRBD1	TRBJ1-1	TGTGCCAGCAGTTTCACAGGGGGGTTTGAAGCTTTCTTT	CASSFTGGFEAFF
TRBV5-4	once	TRBD1	TRBJ1-2	TGTGCCAGCAGCTTGAAAGGGAGGGACAGCTATGGCTACACCTTC	CASSLKGRDSYGYTF
TRBV18	.	.	TRBJ1-5	TGTGCCAGCTCACCAAGGGAGCGTAGCAATCAGCCCCAGCATTTT	CASSPRERSNQPQHF
TRBV6-1	.	.	TRBJ1-4	TGTGCCAGCAGTGAAGTGTCGGGTGAAAAACTGTTTTTT	CASSEVSGEKLFF
TRBV5-1	.	.	TRBJ2-1	TGCGCCAGCAGCTTGGCCGGGACCTCGGCGAAATTCTTC	CASSLAGTSAKFF
TRBV7-8	.	.	TRBJ2-2	TGTGCCAGCAGCTTAGTCGGATACACCGGGGAGCTGTTTTTT	CASSLVGYTGELFF
TRBV5-1	.	TRBD2	TRBJ2-7	TGCGCCAGCAGGGCTAGCGGGGTCTACGAGCAGTACTTC	CASRASGVYEQYF
TRBV11-3	once	.	TRBJ2-3	TGTGCCAGCAGCTGGCGTGAATTTACAGCCACAGATACGCAGTATTTT	CASSWREFTATDTQYF
TRBV6-5	.	.	TRBJ1-5	TGTGCCAGCACTAACGGGGAAAATCAGCCCCAGCATTTT	CASTNGENQPQHF
TRBV10-1	.	.	TRBJ2-7	TGCGCCAGCAGTCCCATAACAGATTCATCCTACGAGCAGTACTTC	CASSPITDSSYEQYF
TRBV2	.	TRBD1	TRBJ1-6	TGTGCCAGCGGTCCCGGGACAGGTTATAATTCACCCCTCCACTTT	CASGPGTGYNSPLHF
TRBV5-4	.	TRBD2	TRBJ2-2	TGTGCCAGCAGCCTCCGACATGGGGCGGGACTAGTTGAGTCCGGGGAGCTGTTTTTT	CASSLRHGAGLVESGELFF
TRBV19	.	.	TRBJ2-2	TGTGCCAGTAGTATTCCGACTAGGGAGAACACCGGGGAGCTGTTTTTT	CASSIPTRENTGELFF
TRBV6-5	.	TRBD2	TRBJ2-1	TGTGCCAGCAGGGGAGCGGGGGGGCGGATTGAGCAGTTCTTC	CASRGAGGRIEQFF
TRBV5-1	.	.	TRBJ1-3	TGCGCCAGCAGCTTGGAGGGGCGAGGGGGAAACACCATATATTTT	CASSLEGRGGNTIYF
TRBV11-3	.	.	TRBJ2-2	TGTGCCAGCAGCTCCTCAGGGGCGCGGACCGGGGAGCTGTTTTTT	CASSSSGARTGELFF
TRBV6-6	.	TRBD1	TRBJ1-3	TGTGCCAGCAGTTACACCACAGGGGGTAGTGGAAACACCATATATTTT	CASSYTTGGSGNTIYF
TRBV5-4	.	.	TRBJ2-1	TGTGCCAGCAGCTTGGTCCGTAGCTCCTACAATGAGCAGTTCTTC	CASSLVRSSYNEQFF
TRBV10-3	once	.	TRBJ1-1	TGTGCCATCAGTGACCCGGGACGGATCGGCACTGAAGCTTTCTTT	CAISDPGRIGTEAFF
TRBV7-2	.	.	TRBJ1-5	TGTGCCAGCAGCTTTTTCCCCTTCGGGAGCAATCAGCCCCAGCATTTT	CASSFFPFGSNQPQHF
TRBV19	.	.	TRBJ1-1	TGTGCCAGTAAGGGCAGGGCAGGCACTGAAGCTTTCTTT	CASKGRAGTEAFF
TRBV10-2	.	TRBD2	TRBJ2-3	TGCGCCAGCAGCGGACTAGCGGGGGAACCCGGCACAGATACGCAGTATTTT	CASSGLAGEPGTDTQYF
TRBV2	.	.	TRBJ2-3	TGTGCCTGCGATGGACTGGAAAACACAGATACGCAGTATTTT	CACDGLENTDTQYF
TRBV19	.	.	TRBJ2-7	TGTGCCAGTAGAGCGCGAACAGGGAACAACGAGCAGTACTTC	CASRARTGNNEQYF
TRBV2	.	.	TRBJ2-1	TGTGCCAGCAGTGAAGAGGCAGAATCCTACAATGAGCAGTTCTTC	CASSEEAESYNEQFF
TRBV7-7	.	.	TRBJ2-2	TGTGCCAGCAAAGCCGGGGCTGGCGGGGAGCTGTTTTTT	CASKAGAGGELFF
TRBV10-3	once	TRBD2	TRBJ2-1	TGTGCCATCAGTGAAATGGCGGGGGGCTCCTACAATGAGCAGTTCTTC	CAISEMAGGSYNEQFF